Listed here are 10 T cell receptor beta chains from one sample, sequenced in a study of T-cell memory formation after mild COVID-19. TCRdb re-called the 5' RACE reads through MiXCR, storing one row per CDR3 protein. The sample consists of about 340,000 distinct CDR3 sequences, roughly 13% of them appearing once. Sequencing was carried out using PBMCs or a T cell subset sorted from them (not recorded which). The source is a man aged 18 to 35 who had mild COVID-19 (a few samples of this study predate the infection). Cell type and time point are not known.

Points on this clonotype: Just one base apart from a much larger clone, this may be a read error. This chain joins TRBV20-1 and TRBJ2-5, with D perhaps TRBD2 (6 bases). The CDR3 is 15 residues long. V lost 6 bases, J lost 2 bases, and 19 bases lay in between. Per the germline V gene, CDR1 is DFQATT and CDR2 is SNEGSKA (reference sequence). The CDR3 protein is CSATPHSGVQETQYF. The DNA for the CDR3 is TGCAGTGCCACGCCCCACTCGGGGGTTCAAGAGACCCAGTACTTC.

The CDR3 DNA sequence: TGTGCCAGCAGCCTAGGACAGAAAGATACGCAGTATTTT. Protein sequence: CASSLGQKDTQYF. The V and J genes are TRBV7-2 and TRBJ2-3; possible D gene TRBD1, 6 bases. The CDR3 has 13 amino acids. V lost 5 bases to trimming and J lost 5 bases, with 11 bases between them. Germline loops: CDR1 SGHTA, CDR2 FQGNSA.

This clonotype was observed a handful of times. This rearrangement joins TRBV6-5 to TRBJ2-3, with unresolved D. This CDR3 is built from 15 residues. V lost 3 bases to trimming and J lost 3 bases, with 13 bases between them. From germline, CDR1 is MNHEY and CDR2 SVGAGI. The CDR3 loop reads CASSYTPLGTDTQYF. CDR3 nucleotides: TGTGCCAGCAGTTATACGCCCCTAGGAACAGATACGCAGTATTTT.

The CDR3 region has the DNA TGTGCCAGCAGCGAAAGCGACAGGGGAAAATCACCCCTCCACTTT. Translation: CASSESDRGKSPLHF. This chain joins TRBV11-2 and TRBJ1-6, with TRBD1 identical over 8 bases. V lost 5 bases to trimming and J lost 10 bases; unmatched junction nucleotides: 10. The CDR3 has 15 amino acids. CDR1 and CDR2 (germline): SGHAT, FQNNGV.

This clonotype has a count of ten or more. The chain employs TRBV5-6 and TRBJ2-1; perhaps TRBD2 as D (6 bases). The CDR3 runs 14 residues. The germline V gene encodes CDR1 SGHDT and CDR2 YYEEEE. V dropped 0 bases and J dropped 7 bases, with 11 bases sitting between them. This CDR3 is CASSLGLGANEQFF. The CDR3 DNA sequence: TGTGCCAGCAGCTTGGGACTAGGTGCAAATGAGCAGTTCTTC.

A few counts support this clonotype. The J gene is TRBJ1-5, the V gene TRBV10-1; tentative D call: TRBD1 (6 bases). Deletions cut 4 bases from V and 5 bases from J, with 18 bases between. The length of the CDR3 is 16 residues. From germline, CDR1 is WNHNN and CDR2 SYGVQD (reference sequence). CDR3 DNA sequence: TGCGCCAGCAGTGGGGGGCGCGCGCGCGCGGATCAGCCCCAGCATTTT. This encodes CASSGGRARADQPQHF.

This clonotype has only a few counts. In nucleotides, the CDR3 is TGTGCCAGCAGCTTAATAGGACACGACGGAGAGACCCAGTACTTC. It encodes CASSLIGHDGETQYF. The rearrangement uses TRBV7-3 and TRBJ2-5; maybe TRBD1 (5 bases). Germline lookup yields CDR1 SGHTA and CDR2 FQGTGA. There are 15 residues in the CDR3. Trimming removed 1 base at V and 4 bases at J, with 13 bases between.

CDR3 residues: CASSFDRASGQFF. The CDR3 DNA reads as TGTGCCAGCAGTTTCGACAGGGCTTCTGGGCAGTTCTTC. This chain connects TRBV6-2 or TRBV6-3 to TRBJ2-1, with 7 bases lining up with TRBD1. Germline V gene lookup returns CDR1 MNHEY and CDR2 SVGEGT. Losses at the gene ends were 4 bases for V and 12 bases for J; bases not matched to a gene: 9. The CDR3 extends over 13 amino acids.

This clonotype was seen more than once but under ten times. The V and J genes are TRBV7-6 and TRBJ2-4; D call uncertain. This CDR3 region has 17 residues. The germline CDR1 and CDR2 sequences are SGHVS and FNYEAQ. V was trimmed by 0 bases and J by 7 bases, leaving 19 bases between them. Written as DNA, the CDR3 is TGTGCCAGCAGCTTAGCATCCGGCTACCCCACTTTGAACATTCAGTACTTC. It encodes CASSLASGYPTLNIQYF.

This clonotype was detected only a few times. The genes are TRBV6-2 or TRBV6-3 and TRBJ1-1; D gene uncertain. The CDR3 runs 15 residues. V gave up 0 bases and J gave up 0 bases, with 8 bases separating them. Per the germline V gene, CDR1 is MNHEY and CDR2 is SVGEGT. The DNA for the CDR3 is TGTGCCAGCAGTTACTCAGGCGGGATGAACACTGAAGCTTTCTTT. Encoded protein: CASSYSGGMNTEAFF.